What follows are 6 T cell receptor beta chains derived from one specimen sequenced in a study of circulating CD8 cells and anti-PD-1 response in melanoma. Live CD3+CD8+TCRalphabeta+ cells were sorted into four subsets by PD-1 and/or TIGIT. TCR libraries were prepared from around 15 ng of total RNA with the QIAseq Immune Repertoire TCR panel. TCRdb itself ran the reads through MiXCR, one entry per CDR3 protein. Among about 360 distinct CDR3 sequences, around 9% were seen once, and the ten largest hold around a quarter. The source was CD8+ T cells from PBMCs, collected at baseline or after one month of anti-PD-1 therapy (not recorded which). The receptors come from a human donor with melanoma.

This clonotype was seen only once. This chain links TRBV28 with TRBJ2-3; D remains unclear. The CDR3 covers 14 residues. Trimming took off 3 bases at V and 1 base at J, with 8 bases between the two ends. Germline-derived CDR1 and CDR2 are MDHEN and SYDVKM. For the CDR3, the DNA is TGTGCCAGCAGTTTCCTTCAGGGCACAGATACGCAGTATTTT. Translation: CASSFLQGTDTQYF.

This clonotype is hyperexpanded (1% or more) within its sample. V gene TRBV29-1 combines with J gene TRBJ1-1; D is unclear. The CDR3 has 15 residues. Trimming took off 1 base at V and 5 bases at J, with 17 bases between the two ends. CDR1 is SQVTM, CDR2 ANQGSEA, per germline. CDR3 residues: CSVEAPGPWRTEAFF. CDR3 DNA: TGCAGCGTTGAAGCCCCCGGGCCCTGGAGGACTGAAGCTTTCTTT.

By frequency in the sample, this clonotype is medium-sized (0.01 to 0.1%). The chain carries TRBV27 and TRBJ2-7; the D is unclear. The CDR3 consists of 14 residues. The germline V gene encodes CDR1 MNHEY and CDR2 SMNVEV (reference sequence). The V and J ends lost 6 bases and 5 bases respectively, with 17 bases between them. The CDR3 nucleotides read TGTGCCAGCAGCCCCCTCGGTCGCCCTGACGAGCAGTACTTC. Translation gives CASSPLGRPDEQYF.

This clonotype is termed large. V gene TRBV14 combines with J gene TRBJ2-1; D not certain. The CDR3 consists of 14 residues. Germline V gives CDR1 SGHDN, CDR2 FVKESK. Trimming cost V 0 bases and J 5 bases, with 8 bases left between them. The CDR3: CASSQDLTDNEQFF. CDR3 bases: TGTGCCAGCAGCCAAGATCTAACAGACAATGAGCAGTTCTTC. The variable domain in full, with the rest retrieved from reference TRBV14 and TRBJ2-1, is EAGVTQFPSHSVIEKGQTVTLRCDPISGHDNLYWYRRVMGKEIKFLLHFVKESKQDESGMPNNRFLAERTGGTYSTLKVQPAELEDSGVYFCASSQDLTDNEQFFGPGTRLTVL.

A few counts support this clonotype. A much larger clonotype is one base distant, so this may be a read error. The chain employs TRBV19 and TRBJ1-1; D is undetermined. The V gene lost 5 bases and the J gene lost 2 bases, with 9 bases spanning the gap. The germline gives CDR1 LNHDA, CDR2 SQIVND (reference sequence). The CDR3 consists of 13 residues. CDR3 sequence reads: CASSVSSNTEAFF. The CDR3 DNA sequence: TGTGCCAGTAGTGTCTCGAGTAACACTGAAGCTTTCTTT. The whole variable domain, filled in from reference TRBV19 and TRBJ1-1, reads DGGITQSPKYLFRKEGQNVTLSCEQNLNHDAMYWYRQDPGQGLRLIYYSQIVNDFQKGDIAEGYSVSREKKESFPLTVTSAQKNPTAFYLCASSVSSNTEAFFGQGTRLTVV.

This clonotype rates as large. This chain uses TRBV29-1 with TRBJ2-1; 10 bases fit TRBD2. The CDR3 sequence is 14 residues long. Germline-derived CDR1 and CDR2 are SQVTM and ANQGSEA. With 0 bases clipped from V and 7 bases from J, the junction kept 3 bases outside the gene matches. CDR3 amino acids: CSVEDGTSVNEQFF. CDR3 DNA: TGCAGCGTTGAAGATGGGACTAGCGTGAATGAGCAGTTCTTC.